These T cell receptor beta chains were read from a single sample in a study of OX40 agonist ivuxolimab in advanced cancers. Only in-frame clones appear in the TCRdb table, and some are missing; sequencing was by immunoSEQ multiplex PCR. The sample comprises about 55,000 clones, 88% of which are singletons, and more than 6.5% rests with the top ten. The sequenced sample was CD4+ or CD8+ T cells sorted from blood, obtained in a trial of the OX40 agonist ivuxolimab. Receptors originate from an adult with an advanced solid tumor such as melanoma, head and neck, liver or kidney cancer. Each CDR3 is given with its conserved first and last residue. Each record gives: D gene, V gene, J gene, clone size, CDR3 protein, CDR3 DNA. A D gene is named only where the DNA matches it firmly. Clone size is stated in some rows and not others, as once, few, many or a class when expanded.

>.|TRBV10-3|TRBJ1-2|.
CAISPSGIDNYGYTF
TGTGCCATCAGCCCGTCAGGGATCGATAACTATGGCTACACCTTC
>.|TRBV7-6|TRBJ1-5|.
CASSLTTGHLNNQPQHF
TGTGCCAGCAGCTTAACCACGGGACATCTCAACAATCAGCCCCAGCATTTT
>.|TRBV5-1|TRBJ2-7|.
CASSLAQRSRAYEQYF
TGCGCCAGCAGCTTGGCCCAGCGCAGTAGGGCCTACGAGCAGTACTTC
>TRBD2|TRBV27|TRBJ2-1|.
CASSFRTSGKQFF
TGTGCCAGCAGTTTTCGGACTAGCGGGAAGCAGTTCTTC
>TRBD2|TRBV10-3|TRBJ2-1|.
CAISEGRTSGRSLNEQFF
TGTGCCATCAGTGAGGGCCGGACTAGCGGGAGGTCGTTGAATGAGCAGTTCTTC
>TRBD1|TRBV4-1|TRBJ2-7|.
CASSTPGTGNEQYF
TGCGCCAGCAGCACCCCCGGGACAGGGAATGAGCAGTACTTC
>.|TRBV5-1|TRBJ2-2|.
CASSSARGGGPGELFF
TGCGCCAGCAGCTCCGCTAGGGGGGGCGGTCCCGGGGAGCTGTTTTTT
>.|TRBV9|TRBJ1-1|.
CASSVRPTRSNTEAFF
TGTGCCAGCAGCGTCAGACCTACTAGGTCGAACACTGAAGCTTTCTTT
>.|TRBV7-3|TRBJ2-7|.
CASSLPGGNSYEQYF
TGTGCCAGCAGCCTGCCTGGCGGGAACTCCTACGAGCAGTACTTC
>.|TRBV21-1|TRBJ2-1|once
CASSKKWVWWAGVTNEQFF
TGTGCCAGCAGCAAAAAATGGGTATGGTGGGCGGGAGTCACCAATGAGCAGTTCTTC
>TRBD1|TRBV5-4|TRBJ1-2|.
CASSPDRGRSGGYTF
TGTGCCAGCAGCCCGGACAGGGGGCGTAGCGGTGGCTACACCTTC
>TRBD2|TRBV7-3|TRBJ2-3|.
CASSSGLAGGTDTQYF
TGTGCCAGCAGTTCTGGACTAGCGGGAGGCACAGATACGCAGTATTTT
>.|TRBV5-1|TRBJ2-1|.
CASSAGTFNEQFF
TGCGCCAGCAGCGCCGGGACATTCAATGAGCAGTTCTTC
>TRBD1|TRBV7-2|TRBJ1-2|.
CASSRRGFRDRRGYTF
TGTGCCAGCAGCCGGCGTGGTTTTCGGGACAGGCGGGGCTACACCTTC
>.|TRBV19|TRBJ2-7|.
CATGQFYEQYF
TGTGCCACGGGCCAATTCTACGAGCAGTACTTC
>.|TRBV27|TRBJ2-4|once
CASSSQGGIQYF
TGTGCCAGCAGTTCTCAGGGAGGCATTCAGTACTTC
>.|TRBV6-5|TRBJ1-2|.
CASRPRGTAHYTF
TGTGCCAGCAGACCGAGGGGCACCGCTCACTACACCTTC
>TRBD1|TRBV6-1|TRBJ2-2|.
CASSYRGREAGELFF
TGTGCCAGCAGCTACAGGGGGCGCGAAGCCGGGGAGCTGTTTTTT
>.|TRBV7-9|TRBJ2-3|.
CASSLAAASGTDTQYF
TGTGCCAGCAGCTTAGCGGCGGCTAGCGGCACAGATACGCAGTATTTT
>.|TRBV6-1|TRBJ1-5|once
CATWTPDNQPQHF
TGTGCCACCTGGACACCGGACAATCAGCCCCAGCATTTT
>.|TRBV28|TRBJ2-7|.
CASSLGMSSYEQYF
TGTGCCAGCAGTTTGGGTATGAGCTCCTACGAGCAGTACTTC
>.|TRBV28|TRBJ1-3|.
CASIEARSGNTIYF
TGTGCCAGCATCGAGGCTCGCTCTGGAAACACCATATATTTT
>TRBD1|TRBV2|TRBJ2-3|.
CASRDRGTDTQYF
TGTGCCAGCAGGGACAGGGGCACAGATACGCAGTATTTT
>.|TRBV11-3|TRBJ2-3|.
CASSLRSTDTQYF
TGTGCCAGCAGCCTTAGAAGCACAGATACGCAGTATTTT
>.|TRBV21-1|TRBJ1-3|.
CASSKGRADTIYF
TGTGCCAGCAGCAAGGGCAGGGCAGACACCATATATTTT
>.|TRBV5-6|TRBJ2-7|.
CASSLFQRLYEQYF
TGTGCCAGCAGCTTGTTCCAGCGGCTCTACGAGCAGTACTTC
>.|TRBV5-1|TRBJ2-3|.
CASSLGPGGTDTQYF
TGCGCCAGCAGCTTGGGTCCAGGGGGCACAGATACGCAGTATTTT
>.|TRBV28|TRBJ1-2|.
CASSLLGTFGYTF
TGTGCCAGCAGTTTACTCGGGACATTTGGCTACACCTTC
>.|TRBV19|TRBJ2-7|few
CASSMGRGIYEQYF
TGTGCCAGTAGTATGGGAAGGGGGATCTACGAGCAGTACTTC
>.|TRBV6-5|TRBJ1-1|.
CASSYYPGSEAFF
TGTGCCAGCAGTTACTATCCGGGGAGCGAAGCTTTCTTT
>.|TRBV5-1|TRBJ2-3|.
CASSLGAVTDTQYF
TGCGCCAGCAGCTTGGGAGCGGTCACAGATACGCAGTATTTT
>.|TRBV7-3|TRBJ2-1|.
CASSNKRTGSYNEQFF
TGTGCCAGCAGCAACAAGAGAACGGGCTCCTACAATGAGCAGTTCTTC
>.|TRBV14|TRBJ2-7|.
CASSPQGVGEQYF
TGTGCCAGCAGCCCCCAGGGAGTGGGCGAGCAGTACTTC
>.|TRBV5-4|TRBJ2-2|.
CASSLEVSRPMNTGELFF
TGTGCCAGCAGCTTGGAGGTCTCCCGCCCGATGAACACCGGGGAGCTGTTTTTT
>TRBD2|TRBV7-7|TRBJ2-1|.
CASSALTGTRLDEQFF
TGTGCTAGCAGCGCTCTAACCGGGACTAGGCTGGATGAGCAGTTCTTC
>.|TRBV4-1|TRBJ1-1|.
CASSQDPGGAGVGTEAFF
TGCGCCAGCAGCCAAGATCCGGGGGGCGCGGGTGTGGGCACTGAAGCTTTCTTT
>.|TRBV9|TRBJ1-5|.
CASSDRGGLNQPQHF
TGTGCCAGCAGCGACCGAGGGGGGCTAAATCAGCCCCAGCATTTT